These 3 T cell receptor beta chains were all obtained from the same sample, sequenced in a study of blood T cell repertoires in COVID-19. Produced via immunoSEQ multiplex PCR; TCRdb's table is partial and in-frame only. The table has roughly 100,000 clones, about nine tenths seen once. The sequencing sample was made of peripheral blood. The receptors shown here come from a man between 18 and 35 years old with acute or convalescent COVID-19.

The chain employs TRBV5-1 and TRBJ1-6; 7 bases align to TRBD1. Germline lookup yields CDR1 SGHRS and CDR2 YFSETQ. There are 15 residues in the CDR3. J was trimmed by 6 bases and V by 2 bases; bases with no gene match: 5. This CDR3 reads CASSLETGTNSPLHF. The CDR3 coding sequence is TGCGCCAGCAGCTTAGAGACAGGGACTAATTCACCCCTCCACTTT. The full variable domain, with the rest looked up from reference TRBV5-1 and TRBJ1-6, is KAGVTQTPRYLIKTRGQQVTLSCSPISGHRSVSWYQQTPGQGLQFLFEYFSETQRNKGNFPGRFSGRQFSNSRSEMNVSTLELGDSALYLCASSLETGTNSPLHFGNGTRLTVT.

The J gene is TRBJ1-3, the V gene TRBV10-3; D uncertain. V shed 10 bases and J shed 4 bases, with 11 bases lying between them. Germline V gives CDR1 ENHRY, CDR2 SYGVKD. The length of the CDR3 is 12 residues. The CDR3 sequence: CATQVAGNTIYF. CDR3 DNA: TGTGCCACCCAAGTTGCGGGAAACACCATATATTTT.

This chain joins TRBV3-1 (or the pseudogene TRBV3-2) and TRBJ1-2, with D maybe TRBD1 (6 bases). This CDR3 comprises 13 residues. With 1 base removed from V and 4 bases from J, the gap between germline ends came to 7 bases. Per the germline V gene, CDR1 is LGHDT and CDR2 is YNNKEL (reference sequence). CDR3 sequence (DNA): TGTGCCAGCAGCCAAGGGACAGTCTATGGCTACACCTTC. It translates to CASSQGTVYGYTF.